This TCR beta chain was recorded in a study of tumor-infiltrating T cells and Merkel cell polyomavirus. Looking at the study overall: CD8+ T cells recognized the Merkel cell polyomavirus KLL epitope. Study results and caveats: A limitation of this study is its small sample size.

This CDR3 comprises 15 residues. V gave up 1 base and J gave up 1 base, with 10 bases separating them. Germline lookup yields CDR1 PRHDT and CDR2 FYEKMQ (reference sequence). Immunohistochemistry showed robust Merkel cell polyomavirus Large T antigen staining in every patient's tumor. Data came from immunoSEQ multiplex PCR; TCRdb stores just in-frame clones and leaves some out. Of about 25,000 clones listed, roughly 87% are singletons. Regarding this clone: What it recognizes is unknown.

The sample taken for sequencing was lymph node tissue. The rearrangement joins TRBV13 to TRBJ2-5; D gene ambiguous. The sequence was collected from a man in his fifties with Merkel cell carcinoma. CDR3 region: CASSLVLRSQETQYF. For the CDR3, the DNA is TGTGCCAGCAGCTTAGTGCTGCGCTCCCAAGAGACCCAGTACTTC.